The 29 T cell receptor beta chains listed next were all sequenced from one sample in a study of identical twins (dated by TCRdb to 2016 to 2017). Receptor amplification or capture employed 5' RACE. Sequencing instrument: Illumina HiSeq 2000. The public reads were reanalyzed by TCRdb: fastp trimming at Q25, MiXCR alignment, in-frame beta chains only. CDR3 protein duplicates are merged, each entry listing the most common genes and DNA. This sample holds under 250,000 distinct CDR3 sequences; about an eighth were observed only once. The biggest ten clones account for 3.5% to 4.5% of the sample. The same specimen was also included in a second study, on yellow fever vaccine responses in identical twins.

The material sequenced was memory (CD45RO+) T cells sorted from blood. The cell subset or site label of this sample denotes: CD45RO+ enriched T cells. Receptors were obtained from a woman aged 18-29 years in good health.

This clonotype occurred a few times. The V gene is TRBV7-3, the J gene TRBJ2-2, with 10 bases lining up with TRBD1. This CDR3 spans 17 amino acids. Per germline, CDR1 SGHTA and CDR2 FQGTGA. With V trimmed by 5 bases and J by 4 bases, 10 bases remained unmatched. CDR3 sequence (DNA): TGTGCCAGCAGCCGCACGACCGGGACAGGGGCCACCGGGGAGCTGTTTTTT. Residues: CASSRTTGTGATGELFF.

This clonotype was found a few times. The chain couples TRBV27 to TRBJ2-3; 12 bases fit TRBD1. J was trimmed by 6 bases and V by 4 bases; bases with no gene match: 2. CDR3 length: 14 amino acids. Germline V gene sequence: CDR1 MNHEY, CDR2 SMNVEV (reference sequence). The CDR3 DNA reads as TGTGCCAGCAGTTGGGGGACAGGGGGCGATACGCAGTATTTT. This encodes CASSWGTGGDTQYF.

Here the CDR3 reads CSVLGLTSSYNEQFF. CDR3 sequence (DNA): TGCAGCGTGCTGGGACTAACGAGCTCCTACAATGAGCAGTTCTTC. The chain recombines TRBV29-1 with TRBJ2-1; 7 bases map to TRBD2. The CDR3 consists of 15 residues. The germline V gene encodes CDR1 SQVTM and CDR2 ANQGSEA. V shed 6 bases and J 0 bases; nucleotides not matched to a gene: 8.

V usage is TRBV12-3 or TRBV12-4 and J usage is TRBJ2-3; D assignment may be TRBD1 or TRBD2 (5 bases each). Trimming left V 4 bases short and J 6 bases short, with 17 bases between. This CDR3 has 15 residues. CDR3 bases: TGTGCCAGCAGTTCAACGCGGTTGGGGACCGATACGCAGTATTTT. This translates into CASSSTRLGTDTQYF.

This clonotype showed up just a few times. The rearrangement links TRBV5-1 to TRBJ2-1; 8 bases fit TRBD2. Germline V gene data show CDR1 as SGHRS and CDR2 as YFSETQ. The junction had 2 bases not matched to a gene; V was cut back by 4 bases and J by 5 bases. The CDR3 spans 13 residues. The CDR3 sequence is CASSVSGNNEQFF. In DNA, the CDR3 is TGCGCCAGCAGCGTTAGCGGGAACAATGAGCAGTTCTTC.

This clonotype was counted a few times. V is TRBV12-3 or TRBV12-4 and J is TRBJ1-5, with TRBD1 matching over 7 bases. This CDR3 is 14 amino acids long. The V segment lost 6 bases and the J segment 6 bases; nucleotides outside the gene matches: 8. This CDR3 reads CASRADRESQPQHF. The CDR3 coding sequence is TGTGCCAGCAGAGCTGACAGGGAGAGTCAGCCCCAGCATTTT.

This clonotype has at least ten counts. The rearrangement uses TRBV5-1 and TRBJ2-5; no definite D call. Deletions cut 2 bases from V and 2 bases from J, with 10 bases between. Germline values: CDR1 SGHRS, CDR2 YFSETQ. This CDR3 comprises 14 residues. CDR3 nucleotides: TGCGCCAGCAGCTTCGATGCAGCGCAAGAGACCCAGTACTTC. Its protein is CASSFDAAQETQYF.

At least ten counts were recorded for this clonotype. The V and J genes are TRBV6-2 or TRBV6-3 and TRBJ2-2; D is ambiguous. Germline V gene sequence: CDR1 MNHEY, CDR2 SVGEGT. This CDR3 comprises 14 residues. The V end lost 2 bases, the J end lost 0 bases, and 4 bases lay between the germline ends. CDR3 region: CASSYRANTGELFF. DNA of the CDR3: TGTGCCAGCAGTTACAGGGCGAACACCGGGGAGCTGTTTTTT.

CDR3 nucleotides: TGTGCCAGCAGCCAAGATACTGGGGGGAACAATGAGCAGTTCTTC. As protein: CASSQDTGGNNEQFF. The V and J genes are TRBV3-1 and TRBJ2-1; D is possibly TRBD2 (6 bases). Per the germline V gene, CDR1 is LGHDT and CDR2 is YNNKEL (reference sequence). The CDR3 has 15 residues. V dropped 0 bases and J dropped 5 bases, with 11 bases sitting between them.

The CDR3, as DNA: TGTGCCAGCAGGTCGTACACTGAAGCTTTCTTT. Amino acids: CASRSYTEAFF. The rearrangement joins TRBV28 to TRBJ1-1; no clear D gene. The V end lost 6 bases, the J end lost 3 bases, and 5 bases lay between the germline ends. The CDR3 has 11 residues. CDR1 and CDR2 from the germline V gene are MDHEN and SYDVKM.

This clonotype was observed at least ten times. J is TRBJ2-5 and V is TRBV5-6; 10 bases are shared with TRBD1. The CDR3 runs 13 residues. The V and J ends lost 4 bases and 5 bases, in that order; junction bases with no gene match: 2. Germline values: CDR1 SGHDT, CDR2 YYEEEE. The CDR3 coding sequence is TGTGCCAGCAGCAGACAGGGGGCGGAGACCCAGTACTTC. Its translation: CASSRQGAETQYF.

This clonotype has only a few counts. V and J are TRBV15 and TRBJ2-1; 8 bases align to TRBD1. Trimming took 1 base from V and 4 from J; bases not matched to a gene: 3. The CDR3 runs to 15 residues. CDR1 LNHNV and CDR2 YYDKDF come from the germline V gene (reference sequence). CDR3 coding DNA: TGTGCCACCAGCAGAGCCGGGACAGGTTACAATGAGCAGTTCTTC. Translating it yields CATSRAGTGYNEQFF.

This clonotype came up many times. Mismatch with germline at one junction end may stem from a read error. Here the CDR3 reads CASTDRDRVTPIF. The CDR3 DNA reads as TGTGCCAGCACAGACCGGGACAGGGTAACCCCGATCTTC. The chain couples TRBV12-3 or TRBV12-4 to TRBJ2-1; 9 nucleotides line up with TRBD1. CDR3 length: 13 residues.

In this sample, this clonotype turned up many times. The rearrangement uses TRBV29-1 and TRBJ2-1, with TRBD1 identical over 9 bases. V shed 8 bases, J shed 9 bases, and the junction held 11 bases outside the gene matches. Per germline, CDR1 SQVTM and CDR2 ANQGSEA. The CDR3 is 13 amino acids. The CDR3 reads CSYRDRVVGEQFF. CDR3 sequence (DNA): TGCAGCTACCGGGACAGGGTAGTTGGTGAGCAGTTCTTC.

This clonotype came up a few times. The chain couples TRBV5-6 to TRBJ2-6; D not resolved. CDR1 and CDR2 from the germline V gene are SGHDT and YYEEEE. V shed 4 bases and J shed 2 bases, with 10 bases lying between them. The CDR3 spans 15 residues. CDR3 DNA: TGTGCCAGCAGCCCAGACAATCCTGGGGCCAACGTCCTGACTTTC. This gives the protein CASSPDNPGANVLTF.

This clonotype was seen many times. This chain uses TRBV9 with TRBJ2-2; 7 nucleotides align to TRBD1. V dropped 0 bases and J dropped 4; count of bases not matched to a gene: 3. There are 15 residues in the CDR3. Germline CDR1 reads SGDLS; CDR2 reads YYNGEE. The CDR3: CASSVAPGGTGELFF. The CDR3 nucleotides are TGTGCCAGCAGCGTAGCCCCAGGGGGCACCGGGGAGCTGTTTTTT.

The chain joins TRBV7-9 to TRBJ1-1, with 8 bases that match TRBD1. The trim removed 3 bases at V and 6 bases at J, leaving 6 bases unmatched. The CDR3 has 14 amino acids. The germline CDR1 and CDR2 sequences are SEHNR and FQNEAQ (reference sequence). In DNA form, the CDR3 reads TGTGCCAGCAGCTTTGAGCAGGGGGCTTCTGAAGCTTTCTTT. This gives the protein CASSFEQGASEAFF.

In DNA, the CDR3 is TGTGCCAGCTCACCCCCGTCGGGGGACATAATGAACAATGAGCAGTTCTTC. Its translation: CASSPPSGDIMNNEQFF. The chain couples TRBV18 to TRBJ2-1; the D call may be TRBD1 or TRBD2 (6 bases each). The ends were cut back, 3 bases at V and 5 bases at J, with 20 bases in the middle. This CDR3 is built from 17 residues. From germline, CDR1 is KGHSH and CDR2 LQKENI.

The rearrangement links TRBV15 to TRBJ2-3; 8 nucleotides match TRBD1. Unmatched junction bases numbered 6, after V lost 5 bases and J lost 2 bases. This CDR3 is 15 amino acids long. Germline V gives CDR1 LNHNV, CDR2 YYDKDF (reference sequence). CDR3 nucleotide sequence: TGTGCCACCAGCCCCCGGGACAGGTACACAGATACGCAGTATTTT. Amino acids: CATSPRDRYTDTQYF.

The chain links TRBV20-1 to TRBJ2-5; 9 bases are shared with TRBD2. Germline-derived CDR1 and CDR2 are DFQATT and SNEGSKA (reference sequence). This CDR3 contains 13 residues. Trimming took 5 bases from V and 3 from J; bases not matched to a gene: 4. The CDR3 sequence is CSALWTSEETQYF. As DNA, the CDR3 is TGCAGTGCTCTATGGACTAGCGAAGAGACCCAGTACTTC.

This clonotype was counted a few times. This chain connects TRBV11-2 to TRBJ1-3; D gene unclear. V lost 1 base and J lost 2, with 6 bases in between. Looked up from germline, CDR1 is SGHAT and CDR2 is FQNNGV. The CDR3 extends over 14 amino acids. CDR3 region: CASSLVGAGNTIYF. The CDR3 DNA sequence: TGTGCCAGCAGCTTAGTGGGAGCTGGAAACACCATATATTTT.

This clonotype has only a few counts. The V and J genes are TRBV7-8 and TRBJ1-1; no firm D call. This CDR3 is built from 14 residues. The V gene's germline CDR1 is SGHVS and CDR2 FQNEAQ. V lost 0 bases and J lost 6, with 11 bases in between. CDR3 residues: CASSLANGSPEAFF. CDR3 bases: TGTGCCAGCAGCTTAGCGAACGGGAGCCCTGAAGCTTTCTTT.

The V call is TRBV5-1, the J call TRBJ2-3, with 8 bases identical to TRBD1. The CDR3 extends over 16 amino acids. J gave up 0 bases and V 3 bases, and 6 bases lay outside the gene matches. CDR1 and CDR2 (germline): SGHRS, YFSETQ. The CDR3 DNA sequence: TGCGCCAGCAGCTGGGGGACAGGTCTTAGCACAGATACGCAGTATTTT. It encodes CASSWGTGLSTDTQYF. The full variable domain, completed using reference TRBV5-1 and TRBJ2-3, is KAGVTQTPRYLIKTRGQQVTLSCSPISGHRSVSWYQQTPGQGLQFLFEYFSETQRNKGNFPGRFSGRQFSNSRSEMNVSTLELGDSALYLCASSWGTGLSTDTQYFGPGTRLTVL.

This clonotype was counted only a few times. The chain recombines TRBV7-2 with TRBJ2-7; 10 nucleotides align to TRBD2. CDR1 SGHTA and CDR2 FQGNSA come from the germline V gene. The CDR3 length is 16 residues. With 2 bases clipped from V and 4 bases from J, the junction kept 8 bases outside the gene matches. This CDR3 reads CASSLSPAGGQYEQYF. As DNA, the CDR3 is TGTGCCAGCAGCTTAAGTCCAGCGGGGGGGCAGTACGAGCAGTACTTC.

Of note for this clonotype: One end of the junction does not line up with germline, which may come from a read error. The chain is built from TRBV29-1 and TRBJ2-2; D gene unclear. This CDR3 comprises 13 residues. The germline V gene encodes CDR1 SQVTM and CDR2 ANQGSEA. CDR3: CSSRAANTVELFF. In DNA, the CDR3 is TGCAGCTCGAGAGCAGCGAACACCGTGGAGCTGTTTTTT.

This clonotype appeared a few times. The chain couples TRBV16 to TRBJ2-1; D is undetermined. The V gene's germline CDR1 is KGHSY and CDR2 FQNENV. The CDR3 covers 16 residues. Trimming cost V 4 bases and J 0 bases, with 13 bases left between them. DNA for the CDR3: TGTGCCAGCAGCCCCGAAGGCAGTCGCTCCTACAATGAGCAGTTCTTC. Its translation is CASSPEGSRSYNEQFF. Complete variable domain (other parts from reference TRBV16 and TRBJ2-1): GEEVAQTPKHLVRGEGQKAKLYCAPIKGHSYVFWYQQVLKNEFKFLISFQNENVFDETGMPKERFSAKCLPNSPCSLEIQATKLEDSAVYFCASSPEGSRSYNEQFFGPGTRLTVL.

This clonotype has ten or more counts. V and J are TRBV12-3 or TRBV12-4 and TRBJ1-1, with no clear D. CDR3 length: 11 amino acids. Trimming stripped 5 bases from V and 0 bases from J, with 1 base between. CDR3 bases: TGTGCCAGCAGTATGAACACTGAAGCTTTCTTT. It translates to CASSMNTEAFF.

This clonotype was detected a few times. The rearrangement links TRBV5-6 to TRBJ2-5; 11 positions agree with TRBD2. The CDR3 contains 15 residues. Unmatched junction bases numbered 2, after V lost 0 bases and J lost 4 bases. Germline lookup yields CDR1 SGHDT and CDR2 YYEEEE. CDR3 sequence (DNA): TGTGCCAGCAGCTTGGAGACTAGCGGGACAGAGACCCAGTACTTC. It translates to CASSLETSGTETQYF.

In regard to this clonotype: One end of the junction varies from germline; a read error may be responsible. This rearrangement joins TRBV5-5 to TRBJ2-1; maybe TRBD2 (5 bases). Germline assignment: CDR1 SGHKS and CDR2 YYEKEE (reference sequence). The CDR3 consists of 14 residues. CDR3 in amino acids: CASSPTGMLGEQSF. The DNA for the CDR3 is TGTGCCAGCAGCCCCACCGGGATGCTGGGTGAGCAGTCCTTC.